The rows below give T cell receptor beta chains drawn from one sample of a study of CDR3 diversity in severe acne. TCRdb fed the PCR reads into MiXCR, producing one record per CDR3 protein. The sample records approximately 90,000 distinct CDR3 sequences, approximately 49% being singletons. Sequencing was performed on blood. The receptors were sampled from a male donor with severe acne vulgaris. Both conserved end residues are part of each CDR3. A D gene is named only where the DNA matches it firmly. Not every row has a clone size; where given, it reads once, few, many or a size class.

v_gene	abundance	d_gene	j_gene	CDR3aa	CDR3nt
TRBV7-9	-	-	TRBJ1-5	CASSQVLAGLVQPQHF	TGCGCCAGCAGCCAAGTTTTGGCAGGGTTGGTTCAGCCCCAGCATTTT
TRBV12-3/TRBV12-4	-	TRBD2	TRBJ2-7	CASSFGLAGVEQYF	TGTGCCAGCAGTTTCGGACTAGCGGGAGTCGAGCAGTACTTC
TRBV6-4	many	-	TRBJ2-3	CASSGDHAADTQYF	TGTGCCAGCAGTGGGGATCACGCGGCAGATACGCAGTATTTT
TRBV10-3	-	-	TRBJ1-6	CAISESGGRNSPLHF	TGTGCCATCAGTGAGTCGGGAGGAAGGAATTCACCCCTCCACTTT
TRBV4-1	-	-	TRBJ2-2	CASSQDTGELFF	TGCGCCAGCAGCCAAGACACCGGGGAGCTGTTTTTT
TRBV7-3	-	TRBD2	TRBJ2-3	CASTPEASGRATDTQYF	TGTGCCAGCACCCCTGAAGCTAGCGGGAGGGCTACAGATACGCAGTATTTT
TRBV20-1	-	TRBD2	TRBJ2-2	CSARDPGSGRLSGELFF	TGCAGTGCTAGGGACCCGGGAAGCGGGAGATTGAGCGGGGAGCTGTTTTTT
TRBV29-1	-	-	TRBJ2-5	CSSYPRRSGETQYF	TGCAGCAGTTACCCGAGAAGATCGGGAGAGACCCAGTACTTC
TRBV9	once	TRBD1	TRBJ1-1	CASSLPDRSTEAFF	TGTGCCAGCAGCTTACCGGACAGGAGCACTGAAGCTTTCTTT
TRBV7-2	-	-	TRBJ2-3	CASSFPYSSTDTQYF	TGTGCCAGCAGCTTCCCCTATTCTAGCACAGATACGCAGTATTTT
TRBV20-1	few	TRBD1	TRBJ2-2	CSARNQGVNTGELFF	TGCAGTGCACGGAATCAGGGGGTGAACACCGGGGAGCTGTTTTTT
TRBV19	-	-	TRBJ1-6	CASSIDSHSPLHF	TGTGCCAGTAGTATTGACAGCCATTCACCCCTCCACTTT
TRBV20-1	many	-	TRBJ2-3	CSAREGQGAVPQYF	TGCAGTGCTAGAGAGGGGCAGGGTGCCGTGCCGCAGTATTTT
TRBV6-1	once	TRBD1	TRBJ1-4	CASSTYRGGEKLFF	TGTGCCAGCAGTACGTACAGGGGGGGTGAAAAACTGTTTTTT
TRBV11-2	many	-	TRBJ1-5	CASSLDPRQPQHF	TGTGCCAGCAGCTTAGATCCCAGGCAGCCCCAGCATTTT
TRBV20-1	few	TRBD1	TRBJ2-7	CSALDDRGFNEQYF	TGCAGTGCCCTGGACGACAGGGGGTTCAACGAGCAGTACTTC
TRBV28	once	-	TRBJ2-7	CASARPKTYEQYF	TGTGCCAGCGCGCGACCGAAAACCTACGAGCAGTACTTC
TRBV20-1	-	TRBD2	TRBJ2-1	CSRTSGHNEQFF	TGCAGCAGGACTAGCGGGCACAATGAGCAGTTCTTC
TRBV2	-	TRBD1	TRBJ2-1	CASSVTGTGSQNEQFF	TGTGCCAGCAGTGTGACCGGGACAGGGTCCCAAAATGAGCAGTTCTTC
TRBV3-1	few	TRBD1	TRBJ2-7	CASSLGQAPYEQYF	TGTGCCAGCAGCCTCGGACAGGCCCCCTACGAGCAGTACTTC
TRBV12-3/TRBV12-4	-	-	TRBJ2-3	CASSLTYNEQYF	TGTGCCAGCAGTTTGACCTACAATGAGCAGTATTTT
TRBV12-3/TRBV12-4	-	-	TRBJ1-5	CASAPRGDLNQPQHF	TGTGCCAGTGCCCCTAGAGGAGACCTCAATCAGCCCCAGCATTTT
TRBV10-3	many	-	TRBJ2-2	CAITRGTGELFF	TGTGCCATTACCAGGGGCACCGGGGAGCTGTTTTTT
TRBV9	medium-sized	TRBD2	TRBJ2-1	CASSATGTSVEQFF	TGTGCCAGCAGCGCCACCGGGACTAGCGTTGAGCAGTTCTTC
TRBV24-1	-	-	TRBJ2-6	CATSDSRRGRGANVLTF	TGTGCCACCAGTGATTCCCGGAGGGGGCGAGGGGCCAACGTCCTGACTTTC
TRBV25-1	medium-sized	TRBD2	TRBJ2-7	CASSESGGLINYEQYF	TGTGCCAGCAGTGAATCGGGGGGGCTCATCAACTACGAGCAGTACTTC
TRBV10-3	-	-	TRBJ2-3	CASSEESQGISGYEQYF	TGTGCCAGCAGTGAAGAGTCGCAGGGGATAAGTGGCTACGAGCAGTACTTT
TRBV24-1	-	-	TRBJ2-5	CATSDLGAQETQYF	TGTGCCACCAGTGACCTCGGGGCCCAAGAGACCCAGTACTTC
TRBV4-2	many	TRBD2	TRBJ2-6	CASSPRVAGAGANVLTF	TGTGCCAGCAGCCCGAGAGTAGCGGGAGCTGGGGCCAACGTCCTGACTTTC
TRBV10-3	-	TRBD2	TRBJ2-5	CAIRRTSGSSKTQYF	TGTGCCATCAGAAGGACTAGCGGGAGTAGCAAGACCCAGTACTTC
TRBV24-1	once	TRBD2	TRBJ2-1	CATSDFGSGRYDEQFF	TGTGCCACCAGTGATTTCGGTAGCGGGAGGTACGATGAGCAGTTCTTC
TRBV10-2	-	-	TRBJ2-7	CASDAVGGHEQYF	TGCGCCAGCGATGCGGTGGGAGGCCACGAGCAGTACTTC
TRBV10-1	-	-	TRBJ2-5	CATGQKETQYF	TGCGCCACCGGACAGAAAGAGACCCAGTACTTC
TRBV7-6	many	-	TRBJ2-3	CASSLLSTSTDTQYF	TGTGCCAGCAGCTTATTGTCCACGTCCACAGATACGCAGTATTTT
TRBV5-1	-	TRBD2	TRBJ2-3	CASSLARRGTTDTQYF	TGCGCCAGCAGCTTGGCCAGGCGGGGGACCACAGATACGCAGTATTTT
TRBV6-6	-	TRBD2	TRBJ2-7	CASSSPPLAGEDYEQYF	TGTGCCAGCAGTTCGCCCCCCCTAGCGGGAGAAGACTACGAGCAGTACTTC
TRBV10-3	-	-	TRBJ2-7	CASSVYPGSSYEQYF	TGTGCCAGCAGCGTTTACCCAGGGTCCTCCTACGAGCAGTACTTC
TRBV27	-	-	TRBJ2-5	CASSLGWGETQYF	TGTGCCAGCAGTTTAGGGTGGGGGGAGACCCAGTACTTC
TRBV5-5	-	TRBD1	TRBJ2-5	CASSQGQLSETQYF	TGTGCCAGCAGCCAGGGACAGCTGTCGGAGACCCAGTACTTC
TRBV5-1	-	TRBD2	TRBJ2-2	CASSGLLTSANTGELFF	TGCGCCAGCAGCGGACTTTTGACTAGCGCGAACACCGGGGAGCTGTTTTTT
TRBV7-9	many	-	TRBJ1-3	CASSFNTLGLHRSGNTIYF	TGTGCCAGCAGCTTCAACACCTTAGGACTACACCGTTCTGGAAACACCATATATTTT
TRBV29-1	medium-sized	-	TRBJ1-4	CSVERSEKLFF	TGCAGCGTTGAACGGTCTGAAAAACTGTTTTTT